This TCR beta chain was identified during a study of blood T cell repertoires in COVID-19. The wider study: There were acute and convalescent COVID-19 samples, and they came from the United States, Italy and Spain. In each case, the material was cDNA or gDNA derived from T cells, B-cell-depleted T cells, or PBMCs.

Per the original data handling: From reference gene primer amplification, estimates of nucleated cell counts were derived. Sequencing used immunoSEQ multiplex PCR; TCRdb keeps in-frame clones, though not all of them. D and trimming come from the DNA, and the V and J calls and clone size come from that table. This repertoire shows 150,000 or so clones, roughly 73% found once; its top ten account for approximately 9.4%. V lost 5 bases and J lost 7; bases outside the gene matches: 13. Germline CDR1 reads GTSNPN; CDR2 reads SVGIG (reference sequence). The CDR3 sequence is 14 residues long. This TCR was recovered from a woman aged 45-65 years with active or convalescent COVID-19. Sample: peripheral blood. The chain is built from TRBV30 and TRBJ1-2, with 7 positions matching TRBD1. The CDR3 DNA follows: TGTGCCTGGGTCGGCAGGGGGGATATGGGTGGCTACACCTTC. Protein: CAWVGRGDMGGYTF.